The 8 T cell receptor beta chains listed next were all sequenced from one sample in a study of blood T cells in healthy people across ages. Primers used in a second PCR of about 6 to 11 cycles were a sample-barcoded 5' primer and a J-beta primer mix. TCRdb re-analysed the 5' RACE reads in MiXCR, keeping a single row per CDR3 protein. The profile shows some 1.7 million distinct CDR3 sequences, 25% to 30% of them singletons. The sample comprised blood. These receptors all come from a woman between 25 and 40 years old in good health.

This clonotype was recorded a few times. The rearrangement links TRBV10-3 to TRBJ1-1; D call uncertain. The CDR3 totals 14 residues. CDR1 and CDR2 from the germline V gene are ENHRY and SYGVKD. Trimming pared 2 bases from V and 0 bases from J, leaving 7 bases between. The CDR3 protein is CAISEPGLNTEAFF. As DNA, the CDR3 is TGTGCCATCAGTGAGCCAGGTTTGAACACTGAAGCTTTCTTT.

As concerns this clonotype: A much larger clone lies one base from this, so it may be a read error. The V call is TRBV15, the J call TRBJ2-7; tentative D call: TRBD2 (6 bases). Germline V lookup: CDR1 LNHNV, CDR2 YYDKDF (reference sequence). The CDR3 covers 13 residues. CDR3 loop: CTTGRRDSYEQYF. CDR3 in DNA: TGTACCACGGGAAGGCGGGACTCCTACGAGCAGTACTTC. Filled out from reference TRBV15 and TRBJ2-7, the complete variable domain reads DAMVIQNPRYQVTQFGKPVTLSCSQTLNHNVMYWYQQKSSQAPKLLFHYYDKDFNNEADTPDNFQSRRPNTSFCFLDIRSPGLGDTAMYLCTTGRRDSYEQYFGPGTRLTVT.

This clonotype turned up a few times. The chain uses TRBV4-1 and TRBJ2-5; TRBD2 matches at 8 bases. V was pared by 0 bases and J by 4 bases, with 4 bases of the junction left unmatched. The CDR3 is 15 residues long. Per germline, CDR1 MGHRA and CDR2 YSYEKL. The DNA for the CDR3 is TGCGCCAGCAGCCAAGAGCGGGGGGAGCGAGAGACCCAGTACTTC. Its protein is CASSQERGERETQYF.

Only a few counts were recorded for this clonotype. The rearrangement links TRBV11-2 to TRBJ1-6; TRBD1 aligns across 12 bases. The CDR3 has 17 amino acids. The junction had 6 bases not matched to a gene; V was cut back by 3 bases and J by 6 bases. The germline CDR1 and CDR2 sequences are SGHAT and FQNNGV. CDR3 residues: CASSLGQGASTNSPLHF. CDR3 sequence (DNA): TGTGCCAGCAGCTTGGGACAGGGGGCGAGTACTAATTCACCCCTCCACTTT. The entire variable domain, with the rest obtained from reference TRBV11-2 and TRBJ1-6, is as follows: EAGVAQSPRYKIIEKRQSVAFWCNPISGHATLYWYQQILGQGPKLLIQFQNNGVVDDSQLPKDRFSAERLKGVDSTLKIQPAKLEDSAVYLCASSLGQGASTNSPLHFGNGTRLTVT.

This chain links TRBV5-5 with TRBJ2-7, with D perhaps given as TRBD1 or TRBD2 (5 bases each). The CDR3 is 18 residues long. The ends were cut back, 1 base at V and 3 bases at J, with 23 bases in the middle. Germline lookup yields CDR1 SGHKS and CDR2 YYEKEE (reference sequence). DNA of the CDR3: TGTGCCAGCAGCTTGTATGACCAGGGCCGAGGGCTAGTCTACGAGCAGTACTTC. Encoded protein: CASSLYDQGRGLVYEQYF.

In its sample, this clonotype was seen a few times. The chain carries TRBV7-9 and TRBJ1-5; TRBD1 aligns across 7 bases. The V segment lost 5 bases and the J segment 1 base; nucleotides outside the gene matches: 8. The length of the CDR3 is 16 residues. Germline V CDR1 and CDR2: SEHNR, FQNEAQ (reference sequence). The CDR3 loop reads CASSGGTVNSNQPQHF. The CDR3 coding sequence is TGTGCCAGCAGCGGAGGGACAGTCAACAGCAATCAGCCCCAGCATTTT. Full variable domain (missing parts from reference TRBV7-9 and TRBJ1-5): DTGVSQNPRHKITKRGQNVTFRCDPISEHNRLYWYRQTLGQGPEFLTYFQNEAQLEKSRLLSDRFSAERPKGSFSTLEIQRTEQGDSAMYLCASSGGTVNSNQPQHFGDGTRLSIL.

The rearrangement links TRBV12-5 to TRBJ1-3, with D possibly TRBD1 on 6 matching bases. CDR3 length equals 17 residues. V was shortened by 1 base and J by 0 bases, with 13 bases between the two germline ends. CDR1 and CDR2 from the germline V gene are LGHNT and FRNRAP. The CDR3 region has the DNA TGTGCTAGTGGTTTGGCTGGGACATTACTCTCTGGAAACACCATATATTTT. It specifies CASGLAGTLLSGNTIYF.

Note on this clonotype: The conserved phenylalanine or tryptophan is not found at the CDR3 terminus, so this likely reflects a read error. This chain joins TRBV7-3 and TRBJ2-4; 8 bases match TRBD2. The DNA end is more similar to TRBJ2-5, so the J call may be wrong. The CDR3 runs 15 residues. Germline assignment: CDR1 SGHTA and CDR2 FQGTGA. This CDR3 reads CASSLIAGSQETQYC. CDR3 coding DNA: TGTGCCAGCAGCTTAATAGCGGGGAGCCAAGAGACCCAGTACTGC.